This is a list of T cell receptor beta chains from one sample in a study of siplizumab effects on memory and regulatory T cells. The repertoire was sequenced with immunoSEQ multiplex PCR; TCRdb's copy has only in-frame clones and lacks some. In the table there are roughly 110,000 clones, just over 90% of which are singletons. Material: non-Treg CD4+ T cells sorted from blood. The origin of the receptors is a human donor in good health. CDR3s include the opening cysteine and the closing phenylalanine or tryptophan. Fields, in order: clone size, D gene, J gene, V gene, CDR3 protein, CDR3 DNA. A D gene is named only where the DNA matches it firmly. Rows give clone size only sometimes, using once, few, many, or a class for an expanded clone.

>NA|NA|TRBJ2-5|TRBV5-4
CASSSPRGEETQYF
TGTGCCAGCAGCTCCCCTAGGGGGGAAGAGACCCAGTACTTC
>NA|TRBD1|TRBJ1-4|TRBV6-5
CASSYLGTGDEKLFF
TGTGCCAGCAGTTACTTGGGGACAGGGGATGAAAAACTGTTTTTT
>NA|TRBD1|TRBJ1-6|TRBV25-1
CASRRQGDGNSPLHF
TGTGCCAGCAGGCGACAGGGGGACGGGAATTCACCCCTCCACTTT
>NA|NA|TRBJ2-1|TRBV10-3
CAISNGPPGDGNEQFF
TGTGCCATCAGTAACGGGCCGCCCGGGGATGGCAATGAGCAGTTCTTC
>once|TRBD2|TRBJ2-5|TRBV5-5
CASSLVAGLETQYF
TGTGCCAGCAGCTTGGTAGCGGGGCTAGAGACCCAGTACTTC
>few|NA|TRBJ2-5|TRBV5-1
CASSLSGSETQYF
TGCGCCAGCAGCTTGTCAGGGTCCGAGACCCAGTACTTC
>NA|NA|TRBJ2-1|TRBV27
CASSSKGGGGSSYNEQFF
TGTGCCAGCAGCTCTAAAGGGGGCGGGGGGTCCTCCTACAATGAGCAGTTCTTC
>once|NA|TRBJ2-1|TRBV11-2
CASSLEGNEQFF
TGTGCCAGCAGCTTAGAAGGAAATGAGCAGTTCTTC
>once|TRBD2|TRBJ2-3|TRBV6-1
CASSEGYVAGGPGDTQYF
TGTGCCAGCAGTGAAGGATATGTGGCGGGGGGGCCTGGAGATACGCAGTATTTT
>NA|TRBD1|TRBJ1-6|TRBV5-5
CASSGGTGVNSPLHF
TGTGCCAGCAGCGGGGGGACAGGGGTCAATTCACCCCTCCACTTT
>NA|NA|TRBJ2-1|TRBV13
CASSFKRTRSYNEQFF
TGTGCCAGCAGCTTCAAGAGGACTCGCTCCTACAATGAGCAGTTCTTC
>NA|NA|TRBJ2-3|TRBV6-4
CASSDSGLPTDTQYF
TGTGCCAGCAGTGACTCAGGTCTCCCCACAGATACGCAGTATTTT
>NA|NA|TRBJ2-2|TRBV7-6
CASSLKGTGELFF
TGTGCCAGCAGCTTAAAGGGGACCGGGGAGCTGTTTTTT
>NA|NA|TRBJ2-2|TRBV28
CASGTVKLFF
TGTGCCAGCGGGACTGTGAAGCTGTTTTTT
>few|NA|TRBJ1-5|TRBV19
CASRGWVAQPQHF
TGTGCCAGTAGGGGATGGGTCGCTCAGCCCCAGCATTTT
>NA|NA|TRBJ2-2|TRBV5-1
CATREGTNTGELFF
TGCGCCACCCGTGAAGGGACCAACACCGGGGAGCTGTTTTTT
>NA|NA|TRBJ2-1|TRBV30
CAWSVGGNNEQFF
TGTGCCTGGAGTGTAGGCGGGAACAATGAGCAGTTCTTC
>NA|NA|TRBJ2-5|TRBV7-2
CASSLGARETQYF
TGTGCCAGCAGCTTAGGGGCCCGAGAGACCCAGTACTTC
>NA|TRBD2|TRBJ2-3|TRBV7-2
CASSPHGGDTDTQYF
TGTGCCAGCAGCCCCCACGGGGGGGACACAGATACGCAGTATTTT
>NA|TRBD2|TRBJ2-5|TRBV5-5
CASSWGTSGGQETQYF
TGTGCCAGCAGCTGGGGGACTAGCGGGGGGCAAGAGACCCAGTACTTC
>NA|NA|TRBJ2-1|TRBV6-5
CASSYPEGRRQFF
TGTGCCAGCAGTTACCCAGAAGGGCGAAGGCAGTTCTTC
>NA|NA|TRBJ2-2|TRBV4-3
CASSPLGSNGELFF
TGCGCCAGCAGCCCGCTGGGATCGAACGGGGAGCTGTTTTTT
>NA|NA|TRBJ1-6|TRBV27
CASSAGPYNSPLHF
TGTGCCAGCAGCGCAGGTCCCTATAATTCACCCCTCCACTTT
>NA|NA|TRBJ1-2|TRBV19
CASSIWGYGYTF
TGTGCCAGTAGTATCTGGGGTTATGGCTACACCTTC
>NA|NA|TRBJ1-6|TRBV7-9
CASSLVSNSPLHF
TGTGCCAGCAGCTTAGTTAGCAATTCACCCCTCCACTTT
>few|NA|TRBJ1-1|TRBV5-6
CASSLRMGQGTAFF
TGTGCCAGCAGCTTGCGGATGGGGCAGGGCACAGCTTTCTTT
>NA|TRBD1|TRBJ1-4|TRBV4-2
CASSQDHSGTGGLGEKLFF
TGTGCCAGCAGCCAGGACCACTCCGGGACAGGGGGCCTCGGAGAAAAACTGTTTTTT
>NA|NA|TRBJ2-7|TRBV6-1
CASSREEPYEQYF
TGTGCCAGCAGTAGGGAAGAGCCTTACGAGCAGTACTTC
>NA|NA|TRBJ2-7|TRBV7-9
CASSFPGARDEQYF
TGTGCCAGCAGCTTCCCGGGGGCCCGGGACGAGCAGTACTTC
>NA|NA|TRBJ1-2|TRBV2
CASSFRDTSLLYNYGYTF
TGTGCCAGCAGCTTCCGGGACACCTCCCTACTCTATAACTATGGCTACACCTTC
>NA|NA|TRBJ1-3|TRBV4-1
CASSPRAEGRRNTIYF
TGCGCCAGCAGCCCTCGGGCGGAGGGAAGGAGAAACACCATATATTTT
>NA|NA|TRBJ1-5|TRBV29-1
CSVEDLQVYSNQPQHF
TGCAGCGTTGAAGATCTGCAGGTCTATAGCAATCAGCCCCAGCATTTT
>once|NA|TRBJ2-7|TRBV28
CASSPNSYEQYF
TGTGCCAGCAGTCCCAACTCCTACGAGCAGTACTTC
>NA|NA|TRBJ1-1|TRBV7-7
CASSPGRGGNTEAFF
TGTGCCAGCAGCCCCGGGAGGGGGGGAAACACTGAAGCTTTCTTT
>NA|NA|TRBJ1-4|TRBV7-9
CASSLATGRNEKLFF
TGTGCCAGCAGCTTAGCGACAGGCCGTAATGAAAAACTGTTTTTT